These T cell receptor beta chains were read from a single sample in a study of blood T cells in healthy people across ages. TCRdb processed the 5' RACE reads anew with MiXCR; each CDR3 protein has one entry. The table lists hundreds of thousands of distinct CDR3 sequences, approximately 48% of them singletons. The sample taken for sequencing was blood. The receptors derive from a man in his 60s in good health. Each CDR3 is given with its conserved first and last residue. A D gene is named only where the DNA matches it firmly. The size of a clone is reported for some rows only, either as once, few or many, or as a class for expanded clones.

v_call: TRBV9
j_call: TRBJ1-5
d_call: TRBD1
clone_size: many
cdr3_aa: CASSVSGGQDQPQHF
cdr3_nt: TGTGCCAGCAGCGTTTCAGGGGGCCAGGATCAGCCCCAGCATTTT

v_call: TRBV2
j_call: TRBJ1-1
d_call: -
clone_size: -
cdr3_aa: CACAQGEGTEAFF
cdr3_nt: TGTGCCTGCGCACAGGGAGAGGGCACTGAAGCTTTCTTT

v_call: TRBV20-1
j_call: TRBJ2-3
d_call: TRBD1
clone_size: -
cdr3_aa: CSANRDRVTDTQYF
cdr3_nt: TGCAGTGCTAACCGGGACAGGGTAACAGATACGCAGTATTTT

v_call: TRBV6-5
j_call: TRBJ2-7
d_call: TRBD1
clone_size: -
cdr3_aa: CASSYSMGQGSYEQYF
cdr3_nt: TGTGCCAGCAGTTACTCGATGGGACAGGGATCGTACGAGCAGTACTTC

v_call: TRBV6-2/TRBV6-3
j_call: TRBJ2-5
d_call: -
clone_size: -
cdr3_aa: CASSYVGHGETQYF
cdr3_nt: TGTGCCAGCAGTTACGTGGGACATGGGGAGACCCAGTACTTC

v_call: TRBV5-6
j_call: TRBJ2-3
d_call: -
clone_size: -
cdr3_aa: CASSVFPTDTQYF
cdr3_nt: TGTGCCAGCAGCGTATTTCCCACAGATACGCAGTATTTT

v_call: TRBV7-2
j_call: TRBJ2-7
d_call: -
clone_size: once
cdr3_aa: CASSFGSQGPYEQYF
cdr3_nt: TGTGCCAGCAGCTTCGGTTCACAGGGCCCCTACGAGCAGTACTTC

v_call: TRBV6-1
j_call: TRBJ1-5
d_call: -
clone_size: many
cdr3_aa: CASCHSNQPQHF
cdr3_nt: TGTGCCAGCTGCCATAGCAATCAGCCCCAGCATTTT

v_call: TRBV2
j_call: TRBJ1-2
d_call: TRBD1
clone_size: -
cdr3_aa: CASSQVTGGGGYTF
cdr3_nt: TGTGCCAGCAGTCAGGTGACAGGGGGCGGAGGCTACACCTTC

v_call: TRBV19
j_call: TRBJ1-6
d_call: -
clone_size: -
cdr3_aa: CASSVLTAYSPLHF
cdr3_nt: TGTGCCAGTAGTGTTCTCACAGCATATTCACCCCTCCACTTT

v_call: TRBV4-1
j_call: TRBJ1-1
d_call: TRBD1
clone_size: once
cdr3_aa: CASRPTGMRTEAFF
cdr3_nt: TGCGCCAGCAGGCCGACAGGGATGCGGACTGAAGCTTTCTTT

v_call: TRBV7-2
j_call: TRBJ2-1
d_call: -
clone_size: many
cdr3_aa: CASSLGGSEQFF
cdr3_nt: TGTGCCAGCAGCTTGGGAGGCAGTGAGCAGTTCTTC

v_call: TRBV27
j_call: TRBJ1-6
d_call: -
clone_size: -
cdr3_aa: CASSYGAPTSPLHF
cdr3_nt: TGTGCCAGCTCTTATGGGGCGCCCACTTCACCCCTCCACTTT

v_call: TRBV4-1
j_call: TRBJ1-2
d_call: -
clone_size: few
cdr3_aa: CASSRPTGLNYGYTF
cdr3_nt: TGCGCCAGCAGCCGCCCCACAGGGCTGAACTATGGCTACACCTTC

v_call: TRBV20-1
j_call: TRBJ2-7
d_call: TRBD1
clone_size: few
cdr3_aa: CSASGQGSYEQYF
cdr3_nt: TGCAGTGCCTCGGGACAGGGATCCTACGAGCAGTACTTC

v_call: TRBV29-1
j_call: TRBJ2-1
d_call: TRBD1
clone_size: -
cdr3_aa: CSVGTPGQGVGEQFF
cdr3_nt: TGCAGCGTTGGAACCCCCGGACAGGGAGTGGGTGAGCAGTTCTTC

v_call: TRBV6-2/TRBV6-3
j_call: TRBJ2-5
d_call: TRBD1
clone_size: few
cdr3_aa: CASSYPRTGRFETQYF
cdr3_nt: TGTGCCAGCAGTTACCCTCGGACAGGGCGTTTTGAGACCCAGTACTTC